Sequencing of this TCR beta chain was carried out in a study of T cell responses to AZD1222 COVID-19 vaccine. Germline V CDR1 and CDR2: MDHEN, SYDVKM. This CDR3 is 15 amino acids long. V shed 7 bases and J shed 6 bases, with 19 bases lying between them. Study-level results: It was only a handful of AZD1222 recipients who were seropositive at baseline. Close to half of all spike-specific TCRs reportedly target regions of the variants that are unmutated.

The table came from immunoSEQ multiplex PCR; TCRdb's copy has only in-frame clones and leaves some out. The sample carries tens of thousands of clones, 70% to 90% recorded once. A remark on this clone: Its target is unknown.

The chain carries TRBV28 and TRBJ2-1; D is undetermined. The clonotype comes from an adult in good health. Material: peripheral blood, obtained on day 0 of MenACWY control vaccination. The chain's CDR3 is CASTIMMRGSNEQFF. Here the CDR3 DNA reads TGTGCCAGCACCATTATGATGCGAGGCTCCAATGAGCAGTTCTTC.